This entry describes one TCR beta chain. Its antigen is as yet unknown. The DNA is omitted, as the CDR3 cannot be located on it reliably, and the CDR3 follows TCRdb's listing. Generated by immunoSEQ multiplex PCR, the TCRdb table keeps only in-frame clones and is missing some. The sample has about 85,000 clones, more than 75% seen once; the top ten hold over 0.25%. Germline loops: CDR1 MNHEY, CDR2 SVGAGI. The CDR3 is 14 residues long, counting both termini. The data are from a study of OX40 agonist ivuxolimab in advanced cancers. General study results and limits: On average, CD8+ T cells showed a greater number of expanded clones than CD4+.

The sample in question was CD4+ or CD8+ T cells sorted from blood, obtained in a trial of the OX40 agonist ivuxolimab. V gene TRBV6-5 combines with J gene TRBJ1-2. This receptor was taken from an adult with an advanced solid tumor such as melanoma, head and neck, liver or kidney cancer. This CDR3 reads CASSTSRRDYGYTF.